This T cell receptor (beta chain) derives from a study of monozygotic twins with inflammatory bowel disease. Points on this clonotype: No antigen is known for it.

Blood was drawn once per donor, and each sample measured 2 to 3 ml. Study-level findings and limits: Separate T cell subtypes could not be resolved from one another.

Germline-derived CDR1 and CDR2 are DFQATT and SNEGSKA (reference sequence). CDR3 length equals 11 residues. Reprocessing the 5' RACE reads, TCRdb reports a single entry for every CDR3 protein and omits DNA. This sample's clone table lists more than 350,000 distinct CDR3 sequences. The clonotype comes from a human donor with ulcerative colitis or Crohn's disease, or a healthy co-twin of an affected twin (not recorded which). Sequenced: blood. The V and J genes are TRBV20-1 and TRBJ1-5. CDR3 sequence reads: CSARGNQPQHF.